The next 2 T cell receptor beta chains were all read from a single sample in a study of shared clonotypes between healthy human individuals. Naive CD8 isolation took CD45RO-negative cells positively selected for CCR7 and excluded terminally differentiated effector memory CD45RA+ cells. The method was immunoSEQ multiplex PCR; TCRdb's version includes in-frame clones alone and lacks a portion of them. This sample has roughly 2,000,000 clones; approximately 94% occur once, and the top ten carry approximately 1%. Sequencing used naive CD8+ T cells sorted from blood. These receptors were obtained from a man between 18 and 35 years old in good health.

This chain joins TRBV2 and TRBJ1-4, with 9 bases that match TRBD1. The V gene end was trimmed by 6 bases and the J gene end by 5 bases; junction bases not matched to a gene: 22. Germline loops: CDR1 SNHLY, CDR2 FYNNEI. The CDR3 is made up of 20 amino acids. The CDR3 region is CASRDKRDFGQGYINEKLFF. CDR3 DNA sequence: TGTGCCAGCAGAGACAAACGGGACTTTGGACAGGGGTACATAAATGAAAAACTGTTTTTT.

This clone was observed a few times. CDR3 protein: CASTREGSPTNEQFF. In DNA form, the CDR3 reads TGTGCCAGCACCCGGGAGGGGTCTCCTACAAATGAGCAGTTCTTC. V usage is TRBV5-6 and J usage is TRBJ2-1, with 8 bases aligning to TRBD2. With 6 bases clipped from V and 7 bases from J, the junction kept 12 bases outside the gene matches. This CDR3 has 15 residues. Germline V lookup: CDR1 SGHDT, CDR2 YYEEEE. Full variable domain (rest looked up from reference TRBV5-6 and TRBJ2-1): DAGVTQSPTHLIKTRGQQVTLRCSPKSGHDTVSWYQQALGQGPQFIFQYYEEEERQRGNFPDRFSGHQFPNYSSELNVNALLLGDSALYLCASTREGSPTNEQFFGPGTRLTVL.